This T cell receptor beta chain was identified in a study of cytomegalovirus exposure and HLA in healthy donors. General study results and limits: According to the study, 150 to 200 TCR beta chains were cytomegalovirus-associated. The TCR clusters that emerged in the first cohort tended, a later analysis found, to co-occur in the 120 or so validation repertoires. Testing in vitro showed a few CMV-associated chains specific for CMV antigens.

The donors were in the roughly 130-subject validation cohort, distinct from the roughly 600-subject first cohort. Libraries were prepared by immunoSEQ multiplex PCR; TCRdb keeps only in-frame clonotypes and omits some of them. The sample has 120,000 or so clones; about 96% are singletons. Regarding this clone: Its antigen is unidentified.

Germline CDR1 reads SGHVS; CDR2 reads FQNEAQ. CDR3 size: 15 residues. Trimming took 2 bases from V and 0 from J, leaving 5 bases between them. The sequenced sample consisted of PBMCs. The chain joins TRBV7-8 to TRBJ2-6, with a possible D match to TRBD2 (5 bases). The receptor was isolated from a man in his late teens or twenties in good health and CMV-seronegative. The CDR3 spells CASSLRDSGANVLTF. The CDR3 nucleotides are TGTGCCAGCAGCTTACGGGACTCTGGGGCCAACGTCCTGACTTTC.